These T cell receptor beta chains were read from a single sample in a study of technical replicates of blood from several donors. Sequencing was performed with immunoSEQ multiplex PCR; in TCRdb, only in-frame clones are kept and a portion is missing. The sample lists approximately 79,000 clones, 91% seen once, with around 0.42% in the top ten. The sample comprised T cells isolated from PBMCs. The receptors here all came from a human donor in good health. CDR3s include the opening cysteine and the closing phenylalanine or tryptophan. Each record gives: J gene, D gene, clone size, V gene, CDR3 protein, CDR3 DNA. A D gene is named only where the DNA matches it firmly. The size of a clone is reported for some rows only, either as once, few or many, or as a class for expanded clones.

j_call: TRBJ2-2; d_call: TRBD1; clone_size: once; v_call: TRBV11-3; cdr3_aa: CASSSWTGVDTGELFF; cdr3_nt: TGTGCCAGCAGCTCCTGGACAGGGGTGGACACCGGGGAGCTGTTTTTT
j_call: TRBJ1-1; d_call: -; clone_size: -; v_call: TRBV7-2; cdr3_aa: CASSLAAGTEAFF; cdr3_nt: TGTGCCAGCAGCTTAGCTGCGGGCACTGAAGCTTTCTTT
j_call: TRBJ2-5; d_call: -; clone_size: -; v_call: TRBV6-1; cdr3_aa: CASSEVLRDQETQYF; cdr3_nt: TGTGCCAGCAGTGAAGTTCTCCGGGACCAAGAGACCCAGTACTTC
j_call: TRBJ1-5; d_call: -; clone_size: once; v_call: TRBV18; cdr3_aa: CASSGTDYSNQPQHF; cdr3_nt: TGTGCCAGCTCGGGGACGGACTATAGCAATCAGCCCCAGCATTTT
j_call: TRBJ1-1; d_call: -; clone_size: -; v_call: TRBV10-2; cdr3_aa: CASSEFREGDTEAFF; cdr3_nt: TGCGCCAGCAGTGAATTCAGGGAGGGCGACACTGAAGCTTTCTTT
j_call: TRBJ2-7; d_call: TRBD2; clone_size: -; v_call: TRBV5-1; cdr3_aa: CASSLVPSGRAQYEQYF; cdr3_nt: TGCGCCAGCAGCTTGGTCCCTAGCGGGAGGGCTCAATACGAGCAGTACTTC
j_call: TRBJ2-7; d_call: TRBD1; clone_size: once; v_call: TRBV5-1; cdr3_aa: CASRYLGTGHEQYF; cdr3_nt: TGCGCCAGCCGCTACTTAGGGACAGGGCACGAGCAGTACTTC
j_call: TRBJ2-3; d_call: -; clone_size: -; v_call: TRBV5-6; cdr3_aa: CASSLGTVTDTQYF; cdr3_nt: TGTGCCAGCAGCTTGGGGACAGTAACAGATACGCAGTATTTT
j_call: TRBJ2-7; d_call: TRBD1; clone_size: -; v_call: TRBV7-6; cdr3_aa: CASSFGTGNYEQYF; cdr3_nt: TGTGCCAGCAGCTTCGGGACAGGGAACTACGAGCAGTACTTC
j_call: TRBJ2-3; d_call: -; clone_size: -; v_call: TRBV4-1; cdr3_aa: CASSQSSGIGDTQYF; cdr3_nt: TGCGCCAGCAGCCAATCATCAGGGATTGGAGATACGCAGTATTTT
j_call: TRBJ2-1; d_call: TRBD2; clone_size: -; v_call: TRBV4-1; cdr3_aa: CASSQDWTSLNEQFF; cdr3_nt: TGCGCCAGCAGCCAGGACTGGACTAGCTTAAATGAGCAGTTCTTC
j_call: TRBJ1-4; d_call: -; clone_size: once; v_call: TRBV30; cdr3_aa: CAWSTQGNEKLFF; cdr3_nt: TGTGCCTGGAGTACACAGGGTAATGAAAAACTGTTTTTT
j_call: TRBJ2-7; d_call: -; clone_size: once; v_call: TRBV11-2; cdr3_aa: CASSTSFEQYF; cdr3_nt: TGTGCCAGCAGCACTAGTTTCGAGCAGTACTTC
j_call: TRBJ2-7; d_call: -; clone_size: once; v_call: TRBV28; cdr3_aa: CASGPLRTAYEQYF; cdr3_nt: TGTGCCAGCGGGCCCTTAAGGACAGCCTACGAGCAGTACTTC
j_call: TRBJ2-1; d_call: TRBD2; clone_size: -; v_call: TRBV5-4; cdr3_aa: CASHQWGGSNNEQFF; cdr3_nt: TGTGCCAGCCATCAGTGGGGGGGATCCAACAATGAGCAGTTCTTC
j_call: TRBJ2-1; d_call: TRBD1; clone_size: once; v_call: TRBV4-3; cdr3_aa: CASRVRDRSYNEQFF; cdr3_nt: TGCGCCAGCAGGGTCCGGGACAGGAGCTACAATGAGCAGTTCTTC
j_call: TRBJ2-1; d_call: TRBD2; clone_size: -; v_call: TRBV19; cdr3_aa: CASSTKREYNEQFF; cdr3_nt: TGTGCCAGTAGTACTAAGCGGGAGTACAATGAGCAGTTCTTC
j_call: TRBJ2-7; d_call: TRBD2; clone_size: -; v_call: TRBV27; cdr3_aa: CASSPSRGEASYEQYF; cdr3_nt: TGTGCCAGCAGCCCGTCGCGGGGGGAAGCCTCCTACGAGCAGTACTTC
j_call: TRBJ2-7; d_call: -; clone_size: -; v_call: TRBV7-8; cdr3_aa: CASSFRGRYEQYF; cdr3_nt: TGTGCCAGCAGCTTTAGAGGAAGGTACGAGCAGTACTTC
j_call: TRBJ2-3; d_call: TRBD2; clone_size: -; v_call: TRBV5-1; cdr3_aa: CASSMPTSLDTQYF; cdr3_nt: TGCGCCAGCAGCATGCCGACTAGCCTGGATACGCAGTATTTT
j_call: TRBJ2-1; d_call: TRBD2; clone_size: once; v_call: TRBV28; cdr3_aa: CASSYPSGRDLFNEQFF; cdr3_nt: TGTGCCAGCAGTTACCCTAGCGGGAGGGACCTCTTCAATGAGCAGTTCTTC
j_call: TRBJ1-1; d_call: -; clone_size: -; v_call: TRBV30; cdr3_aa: CAWSPGSTEAFF; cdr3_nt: TGTGCCTGGAGCCCAGGAAGCACTGAAGCTTTCTTT
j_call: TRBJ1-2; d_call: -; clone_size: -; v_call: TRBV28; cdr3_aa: CASNAAVMGGYTF; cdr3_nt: TGTGCCAGCAACGCCGCGGTTATGGGTGGCTACACCTTC
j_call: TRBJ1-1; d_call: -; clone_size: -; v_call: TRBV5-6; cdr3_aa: CASRAGTITEAFF; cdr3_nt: TGTGCCAGCAGAGCCGGGACAATCACTGAAGCTTTCTTT
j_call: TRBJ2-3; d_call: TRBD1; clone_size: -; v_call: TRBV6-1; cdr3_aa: CASLTGGPPTDTQYF; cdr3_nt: TGTGCCAGCCTCACAGGGGGCCCCCCCACAGATACGCAGTATTTT
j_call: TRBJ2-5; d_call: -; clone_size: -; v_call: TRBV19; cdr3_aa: CASSTGETQYF; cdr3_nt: TGTGCCAGTAGTACAGGGGAGACCCAGTACTTC
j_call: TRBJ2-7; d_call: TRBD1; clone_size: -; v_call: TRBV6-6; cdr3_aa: CASSYSTGDEQYF; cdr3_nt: TGTGCCAGCAGTTACTCGACAGGGGACGAGCAGTACTTC
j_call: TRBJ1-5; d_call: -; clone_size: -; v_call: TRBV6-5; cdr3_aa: CASSSTGLYQPQHF; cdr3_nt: TGTGCCAGCAGTTCAACAGGGTTATATCAGCCCCAGCATTTT
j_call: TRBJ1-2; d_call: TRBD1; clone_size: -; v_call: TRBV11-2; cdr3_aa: CASSSDRVRYTF; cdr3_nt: TGTGCCAGCAGCTCGGACAGGGTGCGCTACACCTTC
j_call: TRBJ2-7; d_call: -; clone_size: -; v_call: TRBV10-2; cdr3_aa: CASSEQGLWEQYF; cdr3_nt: TGCGCCAGCAGTGAGCAGGGCCTGTGGGAGCAGTACTTC
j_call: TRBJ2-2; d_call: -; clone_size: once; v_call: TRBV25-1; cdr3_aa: CASGITGAYTGELFF; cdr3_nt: TGTGCCAGCGGAATAACGGGAGCATACACCGGGGAGCTGTTTTTT
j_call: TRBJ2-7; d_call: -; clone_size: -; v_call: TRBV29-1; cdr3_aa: CSVEVRGSDEQYF; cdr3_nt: TGCAGCGTTGAGGTCCGAGGCTCGGACGAGCAGTACTTC
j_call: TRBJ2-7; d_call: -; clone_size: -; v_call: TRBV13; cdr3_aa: CASSWTGTHYEQYF; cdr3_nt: TGTGCCAGCAGCTGGACCGGGACTCACTACGAGCAGTACTTC
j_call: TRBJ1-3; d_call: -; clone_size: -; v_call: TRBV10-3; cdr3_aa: CAITVSPISGNTIYF; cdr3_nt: TGTGCCATCACGGTTTCACCAATCTCTGGAAACACCATATATTTT
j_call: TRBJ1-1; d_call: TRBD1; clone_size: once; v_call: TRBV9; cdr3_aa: CASSVSGGTGGWGTEAFF; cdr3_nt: TGTGCCAGCAGCGTAAGTGGAGGGACAGGGGGTTGGGGCACTGAAGCTTTCTTT
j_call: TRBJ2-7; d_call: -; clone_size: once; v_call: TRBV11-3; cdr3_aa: CASSLGRLDEQYF; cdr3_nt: TGTGCCAGCAGCTTAGGTCGACTAGACGAGCAGTACTTC
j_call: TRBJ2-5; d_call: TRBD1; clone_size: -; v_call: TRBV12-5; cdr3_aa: CASGLYPGGETQYF; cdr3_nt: TGTGCTAGTGGTTTGTATCCAGGGGGAGAGACCCAGTACTTC
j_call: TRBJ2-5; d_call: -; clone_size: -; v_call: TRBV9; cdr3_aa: CASSVALGVETQYF; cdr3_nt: TGTGCCAGCAGCGTAGCTTTGGGAGTTGAGACCCAGTACTTC
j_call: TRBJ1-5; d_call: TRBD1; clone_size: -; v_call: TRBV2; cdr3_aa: CASSEGQGIGQPQHF; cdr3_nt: TGTGCCAGCAGTGAAGGACAGGGGATCGGTCAGCCCCAGCATTTT
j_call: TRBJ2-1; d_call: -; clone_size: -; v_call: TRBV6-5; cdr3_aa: CASKRAGDYNEQFF; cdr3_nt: TGTGCCAGCAAACGGGCAGGGGATTACAATGAGCAGTTCTTC
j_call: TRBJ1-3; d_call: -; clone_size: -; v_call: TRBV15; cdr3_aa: CATSRDWAGENTIYF; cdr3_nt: TGTGCCACCAGCAGAGATTGGGCGGGCGAAAACACCATATATTTT
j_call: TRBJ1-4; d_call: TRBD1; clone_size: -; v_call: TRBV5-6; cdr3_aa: CASSIRQGGDEKLFF; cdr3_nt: TGTGCCAGCAGCATACGACAGGGGGGAGATGAAAAACTGTTTTTT
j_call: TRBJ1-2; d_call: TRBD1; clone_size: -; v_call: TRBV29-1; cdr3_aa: CSVDRDRVKNYGYTF; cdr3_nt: TGCAGCGTCGACAGGGACAGGGTGAAGAACTATGGCTACACCTTC
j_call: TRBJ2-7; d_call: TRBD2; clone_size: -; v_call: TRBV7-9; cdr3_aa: CASSPALAGGNEQYF; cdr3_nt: TGTGCCAGCAGCCCCGCTCTAGCGGGAGGGAACGAGCAGTACTTC
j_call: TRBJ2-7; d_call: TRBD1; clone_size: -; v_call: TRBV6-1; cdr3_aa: CASNAGTGGYEQYF; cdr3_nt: TGTGCCAGCAATGCCGGGACAGGGGGCTACGAGCAGTACTTC
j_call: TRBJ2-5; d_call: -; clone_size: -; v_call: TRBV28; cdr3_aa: CASSTQGLEGTQYF; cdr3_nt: TGTGCCAGCAGTACACAGGGATTAGAGGGGACCCAGTACTTC
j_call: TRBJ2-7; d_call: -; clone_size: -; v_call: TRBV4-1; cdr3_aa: CASSQAISGSHEQYF; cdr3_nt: TGCGCCAGCAGCCAAGCAATATCGGGGTCCCACGAGCAGTACTTC
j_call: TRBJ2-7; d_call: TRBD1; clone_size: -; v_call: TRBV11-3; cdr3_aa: CASSYGQGSSYEQYF; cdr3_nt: TGTGCCAGCAGCTACGGACAGGGGAGCTCCTACGAGCAGTACTTC
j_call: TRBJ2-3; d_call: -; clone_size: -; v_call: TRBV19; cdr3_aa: CASIPGPASTDTQYF; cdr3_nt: TGTGCCAGTATCCCTGGGCCAGCTAGCACAGATACGCAGTATTTT
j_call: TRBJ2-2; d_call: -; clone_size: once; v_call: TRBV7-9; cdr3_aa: CASTPSGELFF; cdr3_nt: TGTGCCAGCACCCCGAGCGGGGAGCTGTTTTTT
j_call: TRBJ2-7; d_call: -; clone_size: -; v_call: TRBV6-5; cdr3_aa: CASSYSNQGSYEQYF; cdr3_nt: TGTGCCAGCAGTTACTCGAACCAGGGGTCCTACGAGCAGTACTTC
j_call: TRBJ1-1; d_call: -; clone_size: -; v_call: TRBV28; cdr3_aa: CASTHRPGTNTEAFF; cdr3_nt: TGTGCCAGCACCCACCGTCCGGGGACAAACACTGAAGCTTTCTTT
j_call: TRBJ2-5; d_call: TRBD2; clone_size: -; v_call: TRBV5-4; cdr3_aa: CASSMPGLVLETQYF; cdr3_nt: TGTGCCAGCAGCATGCCGGGACTAGTGTTAGAGACCCAGTACTTC
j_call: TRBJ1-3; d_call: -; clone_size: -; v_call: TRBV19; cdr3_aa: CASSIRGSGNTIYF; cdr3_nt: TGTGCCAGTAGTATCAGGGGCTCTGGAAACACCATATATTTT
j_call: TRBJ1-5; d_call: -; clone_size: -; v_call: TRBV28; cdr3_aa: CASSPRLATGKNQPQHF; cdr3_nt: TGTGCCAGCAGTCCGAGACTCGCGACCGGAAAAAATCAGCCCCAGCATTTT
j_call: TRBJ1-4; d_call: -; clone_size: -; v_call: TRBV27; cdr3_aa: CASRWGRYTTNEKLFF; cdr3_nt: TGTGCCAGCAGATGGGGCCGTTATACAACTAATGAAAAACTGTTTTTT
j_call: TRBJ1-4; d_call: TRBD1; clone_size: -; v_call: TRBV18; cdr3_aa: CASSPGRQGVGNEKLFF; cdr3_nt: TGTGCCAGCTCACCGGGGCGACAGGGAGTGGGGAATGAAAAACTGTTTTTT
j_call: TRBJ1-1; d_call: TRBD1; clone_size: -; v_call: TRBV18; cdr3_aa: CASSLSTGGEAFF; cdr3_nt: TGTGCCAGCTCACTCTCGACAGGGGGGGAAGCTTTCTTT
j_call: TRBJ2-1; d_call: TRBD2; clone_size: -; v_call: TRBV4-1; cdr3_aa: CASSQIGRSSYNEQFF; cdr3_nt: TGCGCCAGCAGCCAAATCGGGAGGAGCTCCTACAATGAGCAGTTCTTC
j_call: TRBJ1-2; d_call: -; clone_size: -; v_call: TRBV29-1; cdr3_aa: CSVEDYARLYGYTF; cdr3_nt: TGCAGCGTTGAAGACTATGCTAGACTCTATGGCTACACCTTC